This T cell receptor (beta chain) was captured by sequencing in a study of Ad26.COV2.S vaccination and SARS-CoV-2 variants. The overall study: The authors gave Ad26.COV2.S intramuscularly, either once or twice 56 days apart.

CDR1 MNHEY and CDR2 SVGAGI come from the germline V gene. This CDR3 is 12 amino acids long. V dropped 6 bases and J dropped 4 bases, with 9 bases sitting between them. Indicated treatment: around 19 received Ad26.COV2.S at low or high dose, single or two shots; several received placebo; per-sample allocation not given. Collection of samples fell on day 63 after the first vaccine or placebo injection. It was an adult aged 18-55 years in Boston who was the donor. Concerning this clone itself: What it binds is not known.

Findings of the study overall: Placebo recipients trailed vaccine recipients in spike-specific TCR breadth.

The assay was immunoSEQ multiplex PCR, and TCRdb's table has in-frame clones only and misses some. Of 330,000 or so clones listed, roughly nine tenths are singletons. The genes are TRBV6-5 and TRBJ1-1; D uncertain. The clonotype was recovered from a person between 18 and 59 years old who received the Ad26.COV2.S COVID-19 vaccine or a placebo. Specimen: peripheral blood, collected in a trial of Ad26.COV2.S vaccine versus placebo. Here the CDR3 reads CASRSGGTEAFF. The CDR3 DNA reads as TGTGCCAGCAGATCGGGAGGCACTGAAGCTTTCTTT.